This is a list of T cell receptor beta chains from one sample in a study of T cells in localized non-small cell lung cancer. Measured with immunoSEQ multiplex PCR; TCRdb has only the in-frame clones, and not every one. The sample contains 950 to 1,200 clones, about a quarter of which appear only once. The sample consisted of lung tumor tissue, taken before any cancer treatment. Receptors were obtained from a male donor aged 60 or over with stage I squamous cell lung carcinoma. Each CDR3 is given without its conserved first and last residue. The D gene is left open where the match is weak. Only part of the rows carry a size: once, few, many, or a class if the clone is expanded.

clone size | D gene | V gene | CDR3 protein
- | - | TRBV28 | ASSPAGAPNSNQPQH
large | - | TRBV11-3 | ASSLGTRGVPGNQPQH
- | - | TRBV10-2 | ASSDGGTYGYT
- | - | TRBV2 | ASSERLFSGELF
- | - | TRBV9 | ASSLDGRRGYT
- | - | TRBV19 | ASSLGVYDYT
- | - | TRBV12-5 | ASGSGLGDADGYT
- | - | TRBV11-3 | ASSLTREGNEQF
medium-sized | TRBD1 | TRBV6-8 | ASSYSRGRVGGYT
- | - | TRBV11-3 | ASSLGLATNTGELF
- | TRBD1 | TRBV29-1 | SVNRGNYGYT
- | TRBD2 | TRBV19 | ASSIFSGSNTGELF
few | - | TRBV28 | ASSSFGPLGEQY
- | TRBD1 | TRBV6-8 | ASSFRQGKNNEQF
- | - | TRBV18 | ASSVGPAGNQPQH
- | - | TRBV1 | ASSSWSRGGGTQY
few | - | TRBV6-8 | ASSAFLSWNTEAF
few | - | TRBV4-1 | ASSGSGQETQY
- | - | TRBV28 | ASSIGHPNTEAF
- | - | TRBV6-8 | ASTGHYSNQPQH
medium-sized | - | TRBV6-8 | AISPIASVPSNYGYT
- | - | TRBV23-1 | ASSQGGGKNIQY
- | TRBD1 | TRBV4-1 | ASSQPDRVYEKLF
few | TRBD2 | TRBV27 | ASSFDLAGYEQY
- | - | TRBV19 | ASSIEGHSTDTQY
medium-sized | TRBD1 | TRBV11-3 | ASSSGQGRNQPQH
- | - | TRBV5-1 | ASSLGAGTLNNQPQH
- | TRBD2 | TRBV7-1 | ASTLSGAHEQY
few | - | TRBV6-1 | ASSEANDSYEQY
- | TRBD1 | TRBV11-3 | ASSYGQGESETQY
few | - | TRBV11-3 | ASSLVSGRNTEAF
- | TRBD1 | TRBV11-3 | ASSYDRGTDTQY
few | - | TRBV1 | ASSQEGGRAAYNEQF
medium-sized | - | TRBV6-8 | ASRLRGSEWPDTQY
- | TRBD1 | TRBV6-8 | ASSYGGQPLYEQY
- | - | TRBV6-8 | ASSYAETNTEAF
- | - | TRBV9 | ASSARLATSTDTQY
medium-sized | TRBD2 | TRBV11-3 | ASSLDGAGTPYEQY
- | - | TRBV11-3 | ASSLGRGSNQPQH
- | - | TRBV5-1 | ASSLEAETYEQY
- | - | TRBV6-8 | ASSLRTETGNGYT
- | TRBD1 | TRBV11-3 | ASSLARGNDGYT
- | - | TRBV9 | ASSDDKGGPINYGYT
- | TRBD1 | TRBV11-3 | ASSIGQGALWTEAF
- | TRBD1 | TRBV11-3 | ASSAKTGLVETQY
hyperexpanded | - | TRBV30 | AFEGDNYEQY
few | - | TRBV30 | AWSPDYKRNEQY
large | TRBD2 | TRBV11-3 | ASSLGTSGSAEQY
- | TRBD1 | TRBV25-1 | ASSIVGGRYTEAF
few | TRBD1 | TRBV14 | ASSLNRGLANEKLF